The rows below give T cell receptor beta chains drawn from one sample of a study of T cell responses to AZD1222 COVID-19 vaccine. Measured with immunoSEQ multiplex PCR; TCRdb has only the in-frame clones, and not every one. The sample includes just over 65,000 clones, about 90% of them seen just once. The sequences come from peripheral blood, collected on day 0 of AZD1222 vaccination. The receptors come from an adult in good health. Both conserved end residues are part of each CDR3. D genes are given only for firm matches. Not all rows give a size; the values are once, few, many and, for expanded clones, a class.

clone_size,d_call,v_call,j_call,cdr3_aa,cdr3_nt
.,.,TRBV19,TRBJ1-4,CASSHQGSNEKLFF,TGTGCCAGTAGTCACCAAGGGTCTAATGAAAAACTGTTTTTT
.,TRBD1,TRBV28,TRBJ2-3,CASQRTGIRTDTQYF,TGTGCCAGTCAGCGGACAGGTATTCGCACAGATACGCAGTATTTT
once,TRBD1,TRBV19,TRBJ1-1,CASRPGGGMNTEAFF,TGTGCCAGTAGACCCGGAGGGGGCATGAACACTGAAGCTTTCTTT
.,.,TRBV5-1,TRBJ2-3,CASSSYLKGLLPDTQYF,TGCGCCAGCAGCTCCTACTTAAAGGGATTGCTCCCGGATACGCAGTATTTT
.,TRBD1,TRBV9,TRBJ2-7,CASSTSGTGGEQYF,TGTGCCAGCAGCACCTCCGGGACAGGGGGGGAGCAGTACTTC
.,TRBD1,TRBV6-4,TRBJ1-2,CASSPGTGGRGYTF,TGTGCCAGCAGTCCCGGGACAGGGGGTCGTGGCTACACCTTC
few,.,TRBV11-3,TRBJ1-5,CASSLDNNNPQHF,TGTGCCAGCAGCTTAGATAACAATAATCCCCAGCATTTT
.,.,TRBV29-1,TRBJ1-2,CSVYPGPLMYTF,TGCAGCGTTTATCCGGGCCCCCTTATGTACACCTTC
.,.,TRBV21-1,TRBJ2-6,CASRVKRGSGANVLTF,TGTGCCAGCAGGGTTAAACGAGGGTCTGGGGCCAACGTCCTGACTTTC
.,.,TRBV28,TRBJ2-1,CASGHRNEQFF,TGTGCTTCGGGACACAGGAATGAGCAGTTCTTC
.,TRBD2,TRBV7-3,TRBJ2-3,CASGTGGRAGPQYF,TGTGCCAGCGGTACTGGGGGGAGGGCCGGGCCGCAGTATTTT
.,.,TRBV3-1/TRBV3-2,TRBJ2-5,CASSEGETQYF,TGTGCCAGCAGCGAGGGGGAGACCCAGTACTTC
.,TRBD2,TRBV5-1,TRBJ2-1,CASSLGTSGSEQFF,TGCGCCAGCAGCCTCGGGACTAGCGGGTCCGAGCAGTTCTTC
.,.,TRBV27,TRBJ1-2,CASSLVGSHGGYTF,TGTGCCAGCAGTTTGGTGGGAAGTCACGGGGGCTACACCTTC
.,.,TRBV11-2,TRBJ2-7,CASSPRDRGRQDYYEQYF,TGTGCCAGCAGCCCACGGGACCGGGGAAGACAGGACTACTACGAGCAGTACTTC
once,.,TRBV10-1,TRBJ1-4,CARAFLGPSDATNEKLFF,TGCGCCAGGGCCTTCCTGGGACCCTCTGATGCAACTAATGAAAAACTGTTTTTT
.,TRBD1,TRBV28,TRBJ1-5,CATHRGDQPQHF,TGTGCCACTCACAGGGGCGATCAGCCCCAGCATTTT
.,TRBD1,TRBV29-1,TRBJ2-5,CSVRDRVQETQYF,TGCAGCGTCCGGGACAGGGTTCAAGAGACCCAGTACTTC
few,.,TRBV19,TRBJ1-1,CASSTSRNKVSKPEAFF,TGTGCCAGTAGTACATCCAGGAACAAAGTAAGTAAGCCTGAAGCTTTCTTT
.,TRBD2,TRBV5-1,TRBJ2-2,CASSWLAGSNTGELFF,TGCGCCAGCAGCTGGTTAGCGGGCTCGAACACCGGGGAGCTGTTTTTT
.,TRBD1,TRBV4-1,TRBJ1-2,CASSQDDRALRYGYTF,TGCGCCAGCAGCCAAGATGACAGGGCCCTCCGCTATGGCTACACCTTC
.,.,TRBV27,TRBJ1-1,CASSPAAGGQTEAFF,TGTGCCAGCAGTCCCGCGGCGGGGGGACAAACTGAAGCTTTCTTT
.,TRBD1,TRBV27,TRBJ2-5,CASSPRYRGLGETQYF,TGTGCCAGCAGTCCAAGATACAGGGGCTTGGGGGAGACCCAGTACTTC
.,TRBD2,TRBV28,TRBJ2-7,CASSLWFGTSLPLSYEQYF,TGTGCCAGCAGTTTATGGTTCGGGACTAGCCTCCCCTTATCCTACGAGCAGTACTTC
.,.,TRBV6-4,TRBJ2-3,CASSEAGSTDTQYF,TGTGCCAGCAGTGAGGCGGGAAGCACAGATACGCAGTATTTT
.,.,TRBV6-5,TRBJ1-5,CASEATNQPQHF,TGTGCCAGCGAGGCCACAAATCAGCCCCAGCATTTT
.,TRBD1,TRBV28,TRBJ2-7,CASSYTGTGTYEQYF,TGTGCCAGCAGTTACACCGGGACAGGCACCTACGAGCAGTACTTC
.,TRBD2,TRBV7-9,TRBJ2-1,CASSSTLQRGVYNEQFF,TGTGCCAGCAGCTCCACCTTACAGCGGGGAGTATACAATGAGCAGTTCTTC
.,.,TRBV18,TRBJ1-4,CASSPTGADEKLFF,TGTGCCAGCTCACCGACAGGTGCAGATGAAAAACTGTTTTTT
.,TRBD1,TRBV7-2,TRBJ1-5,CASSRWGQGDNQPQHF,TGTGCCAGCAGCCGTTGGGGACAGGGAGATAATCAGCCCCAGCATTTT
.,TRBD1,TRBV2,TRBJ1-2,CASSAQQVFMRDRSYYGYTF,TGTGCCAGCAGTGCCCAGCAGGTATTCATGCGGGACAGGAGTTACTATGGCTACACCTTC
.,.,TRBV30,TRBJ1-4,CAWSVLRANNEKLFF,TGTGCCTGGAGTGTACTGAGGGCGAATAATGAAAAACTGTTTTTT
once,TRBD2,TRBV11-2,TRBJ2-7,CASSLGPSGASYEQYF,TGTGCCAGCAGCTTAGGACCTAGCGGGGCCTCCTACGAGCAGTACTTC
.,.,TRBV19,TRBJ2-2,CASSIGGPFTGELFF,TGTGCCAGTAGTATTGGTGGTCCTTTCACCGGGGAGCTGTTTTTT
.,.,TRBV5-4,TRBJ2-7,CASSLGVRGAYEQYF,TGTGCCAGCAGCCTCGGGGTAAGAGGGGCTTACGAGCAGTACTTC
.,TRBD1,TRBV7-2,TRBJ2-7,CASSLDATGYYEQYF,TGTGCCAGCAGCCTAGACGCGACAGGGTACTACGAGCAGTACTTC
once,.,TRBV4-1,TRBJ2-1,CASSQDWANEQFF,TGCGCCAGCAGCCAAGATTGGGCGAATGAGCAGTTCTTC
.,TRBD1,TRBV6-5,TRBJ1-5,CASSYLQGEGSQPQHF,TGTGCCAGCAGTTATTTACAGGGGGAGGGAAGTCAGCCCCAGCATTTT
few,.,TRBV2,TRBJ2-2,CASSVQGTKNTGELFF,TGTGCCAGCAGTGTCCAGGGCACCAAGAACACCGGGGAGCTGTTTTTT
.,.,TRBV5-4,TRBJ2-3,CASSQNPDTQYF,TGTGCCAGCAGCCAGAATCCAGATACGCAGTATTTT
.,.,TRBV7-8,TRBJ1-6,CASSRFGQPKGPLHF,TGTGCCAGCAGCCGGTTTGGACAGCCCAAGGGACCCCTCCACTTT
.,TRBD1,TRBV5-1,TRBJ1-2,CASSLSGTDYGYTF,TGCGCCAGCAGCTTGTCCGGGACAGACTATGGCTACACCTTC
once,.,TRBV11-2,TRBJ1-3,CASSLVGSTGNTIYF,TGTGCCAGCAGCTTAGTTGGGTCAACTGGAAACACCATATATTTT
.,.,TRBV6-8,TRBJ2-1,CASSYPAGEAYNEQFF,TGTGCCAGCAGTTACCCCGCAGGGGAGGCCTACAATGAGCAGTTCTTC
.,.,TRBV11-3,TRBJ2-1,CASSFESFGDNEQFF,TGTGCCAGCAGCTTCGAGTCTTTCGGCGACAATGAGCAGTTCTTC
once,.,TRBV28,TRBJ2-1,CASSWLLNEQFF,TGTGCCAGCAGCTGGTTACTCAATGAGCAGTTCTTC
.,TRBD1,TRBV11-2,TRBJ2-7,CASSSTGTGVEQYF,TGTGCCAGCAGCTCAACCGGGACAGGGGTCGAGCAGTACTTC
once,.,TRBV18,TRBJ2-7,CASSPRQLSDSYEQYF,TGTGCCAGCTCACCACGACAGTTGTCGGATAGCTACGAGCAGTACTTC
few,TRBD1,TRBV6-1,TRBJ2-1,CASSEEVGTGANEQFF,TGTGCCAGCAGTGAAGAGGTTGGGACAGGGGCCAATGAGCAGTTCTTC
.,TRBD1,TRBV28,TRBJ2-5,CASSLSGTGETQYF,TGTGCCAGCAGTTTAAGTGGGACAGGAGAGACCCAGTACTTC
.,TRBD2,TRBV5-4,TRBJ2-3,CASSLWGLAPDTQYF,TGTGCCAGCAGCTTGTGGGGACTAGCACCAGATACGCAGTATTTT
.,.,TRBV12-3/TRBV12-4,TRBJ1-1,CASSVSGTGAFF,TGTGCCAGCAGCGTATCTGGGACGGGAGCTTTCTTT
once,.,TRBV3-1/TRBV3-2,TRBJ1-1,CASSLRGTNTEAFF,TGTGCCAGCAGCCTCCGGGGTACGAACACTGAAGCTTTCTTT
.,TRBD1,TRBV19,TRBJ1-2,CASSSIRDRSYGYTF,TGTGCCAGTAGTTCAATCCGGGACAGGTCCTATGGCTACACCTTC